Following are 6 T cell receptor beta chains from one sample sequenced in a study of radiation and T cells in renal cell carcinoma. Data came from immunoSEQ multiplex PCR; TCRdb stores just in-frame clones and leaves some out. Seen here are 120,000 or so clones, around 89% observed once, and the top ten hold approximately 6%. As for time point: blood 2 weeks post-SBRT. Treatment denoted: 15 Gy SBRT to primary tumor, nephrectomy 4 weeks later. The material sequenced was blood, taken from a patient whose treatment included radiotherapy and nephrectomy. The receptors stem from a woman between 65 and 79 years old with renal cell carcinoma.

The V call is TRBV7-2, the J call TRBJ1-3; D may be TRBD1 (6 bases). The CDR3 is 16 amino acids. The germline V gene has CDR1 SGHTA and CDR2 FQGNSA. V dropped 5 bases and J dropped 4 bases, with 18 bases sitting between them. The chain's CDR3 is CASSLHRVREGNTIYF. For the CDR3, the DNA is TGTGCCAGCAGCCTCCACAGGGTGAGGGAAGGAAACACCATATATTTT. Based on the CDR3 plus reference TRBV7-2 and TRBJ1-3, the full variable domain is GAGVSQSPSNKVTEKGKDVELRCDPISGHTALYWYRQSLGQGLEFLIYFQGNSAPDKSGLPSDRFSAERTGGSVSTLTIQRTQQEDSAVYLCASSLHRVREGNTIYFGEGSWLTVV.

This clone has a single count. This chain connects TRBV30 to TRBJ1-2; no reliable D call. The germline V gene encodes CDR1 GTSNPN and CDR2 SVGIG (reference sequence). V lost 6 bases and J lost 2, with 10 bases in between. The CDR3 sequence is 12 residues long. As DNA, the CDR3 is TGTGCCTGCAGAGAAGCAAACTATGGCTACACCTTC. Translating it yields CACREANYGYTF.

V and J are TRBV29-1 and TRBJ1-2; tentative D call: TRBD1 (6 bases). Germline V gene sequence: CDR1 SQVTM, CDR2 ANQGSEA. This CDR3 contains 11 residues. V shed 3 bases and J shed 8 bases, with 10 bases lying between them. CDR3 region: CSVDGGRGYTF. The CDR3 region has the DNA TGCAGCGTTGATGGGGGGCGCGGCTACACCTTC.

The chain combines TRBV7-9 with TRBJ1-2, with 7 positions matching TRBD1. The germline V gene has CDR1 SEHNR and CDR2 FQNEAQ (reference sequence). Trimming removed 5 bases from V and 6 bases from J; junction bases left unmatched: 6. CDR3 length: 13 residues. CDR3 sequence: CASSPQGLDGYTF. The CDR3 DNA is TGTGCCAGCAGCCCACAGGGGCTAGATGGCTACACCTTC.

This chain links TRBV30 with TRBJ2-2; D might be TRBD1 (5 bases). CDR3 length equals 15 residues. In germline, CDR1 is GTSNPN, CDR2 SVGIG (reference sequence). V lost 2 bases and J lost 1, with 11 bases in between. The CDR3 reads CAWSRNGQNTGELFF. CDR3 bases: TGTGCCTGGAGTCGGAACGGACAGAACACCGGGGAGCTGTTTTTT.

This sequence joins TRBV7-2 and TRBJ2-7, with D perhaps matching TRBD1 or TRBD2 (6 bases each). From germline, CDR1 is SGHTA and CDR2 FQGNSA. There are 16 residues in the CDR3. V lost 4 bases, J lost 0 bases, and 16 bases lay in between. The DNA for the CDR3 is TGTGCCAGCAGCTCCCGTAAGGGGGGAAGCTCCTACGAGCAGTACTTC. This gives the protein CASSSRKGGSSYEQYF.